This TCR beta chain originates from a study of blood T cell repertoires in COVID-19. In the authors' workflow: Estimated nucleated cell counts came from reference gene primer amplification. The repertoire was sequenced with immunoSEQ multiplex PCR; TCRdb's copy has only in-frame clones and lacks some. Clonal size and the V and J genes are those of that table, whereas D and trimming came from the DNA. The top ten clones hold roughly 5% of a sample with some 80,000 clones, roughly 89% of them seen once. The CDR3 length is 15 residues. Per germline, CDR1 SGHVS and CDR2 FNYEAQ. The ends lost 2 bases at V and 3 bases at J; junction bases unmatched: 6.

The sequenced sample consisted of peripheral blood. This TCR was sampled from a woman older than 75 with active or convalescent COVID-19. V usage is TRBV7-6 and J usage is TRBJ2-5, with TRBD1 matching 7 bases. In DNA, the CDR3 is TGTGCCAGCAGCTTAAGTGGCAGGGGGAAAGAGACCCAGTACTTC. Translating it yields CASSLSGRGKETQYF.